The rows below give T cell receptor beta chains drawn from one sample of a study of human T cells and chemical hapten exposure. TCRdb independently ran MiXCR on the RACE reads; one entry per CDR3 protein. The sample has 350,000 to 450,000 distinct CDR3 sequences; 4.5% to 6% are singletons. The material was whole blood, obtained in connection with sensitization to the hapten diphenylcyclopropenone (DPC). All receptors come from a woman aged 45-60 years with alopecia areata. Some clones in this sample may be carry-over from other donors' samples. Each CDR3 is given with its conserved first and last residue. The order of the fields is D gene, J gene, CDR3 length, clone size, V gene, CDR3 protein, CDR3 DNA. D genes are given only for firm matches. Clone size, where shown, is once, few, many, or a class for clones that have expanded.

>.|TRBJ1-6|15|few|TRBV13
CASSGGTPGNSPLHF
TGTGCCAGCAGCGGCGGGACTCCCGGCAATTCACCCCTCCACTTT
>.|TRBJ2-5|13|many|TRBV29-1
CSVEDWGGETQYF
TGCAGCGTTGAAGATTGGGGAGGAGAGACCCAGTACTTC
>TRBD1|TRBJ1-5|17|few|TRBV5-1
CASSLDAIRGRNQPQHF
TGCGCCAGCAGCTTGGACGCCATCAGGGGGCGGAATCAGCCCCAGCATTTT
>TRBD1|TRBJ2-5|16|.|TRBV29-1
CSTSGTENIVQETQYF
TGCAGCACTTCCGGGACAGAAAATATCGTCCAAGAGACCCAGTACTTC
>.|TRBJ2-7|15|few|TRBV28
CASSSTRTVYYEQYF
TGTGCCAGCAGTTCTACAAGGACAGTGTACTACGAGCAGTACTTC
>.|TRBJ1-1|15|many|TRBV18
CASSPGGGRVTEAFF
TGTGCCAGCTCACCCGGTGGAGGGAGGGTCACTGAAGCTTTCTTT
>.|TRBJ2-6|18|many|TRBV21-1
CASSKVPGGNGGANVLTF
TGTGCCAGCAGCAAAGTCCCAGGGGGGAATGGTGGGGCCAACGTCCTGACTTTC
>TRBD1|TRBJ1-3|17|.|TRBV12-3/TRBV12-4
CASSPRQGIFSGNTIYF
TGTGCCAGCAGTCCCAGACAGGGGATCTTCTCTGGAAACACCATATATTTT
>.|TRBJ1-1|14|few|TRBV5-1
CATMLEAGRTEAFF
TGCGCCACCATGTTGGAGGCAGGGAGAACTGAAGCTTTCTTT
>TRBD2|TRBJ2-3|12|many|TRBV11-2
CASSSSGGSQYF
TGTGCCAGCAGCTCGAGCGGGGGTTCGCAGTATTTT
>.|TRBJ1-1|15|few|TRBV5-6
CASSFAGLVNTEAFF
TGTGCCAGCAGCTTTGCGGGACTGGTGAACACTGAAGCTTTCTTT
>.|TRBJ1-3|15|many|TRBV28
CASSFGQSSGNTIYF
TGTGCCAGCAGTTTCGGCCAAAGCTCTGGAAACACCATATATTTT
>.|TRBJ1-3|14|.|TRBV20-1
CSATTTDSGNTIYF
TGCAGTGCTACCACGACGGACTCTGGAAACACCATATATTTT
>.|TRBJ2-1|17|many|TRBV24-1
CATSGGSGTSTYNEQFF
TGTGCCACCAGTGGGGGATCCGGGACAAGTACCTACAATGAGCAGTTCTTC
>.|TRBJ2-7|14|many|TRBV7-2
CASSLVAGTYEQYF
TGTGCCAGCAGCTTAGTTGCGGGGACCTACGAGCAGTACTTC
>.|TRBJ2-7|14|few|TRBV6-5
CASSGSWGSYEQYF
TGTGCCAGCAGTGGATCTTGGGGGTCCTACGAGCAGTACTTC
>.|TRBJ1-5|15|few|TRBV6-1
CASSEAAGRTQPQHF
TGTGCCAGCAGTGAAGCCGCAGGGCGAACTCAGCCCCAGCATTTT
>.|TRBJ1-3|14|.|TRBV12-3/TRBV12-4
CASIRDLSGNTIYF
TGTGCCAGCATTCGGGACCTATCTGGAAACACCATATATTTT
>.|TRBJ1-5|14|many|TRBV12-3/TRBV12-4
CASSPLRGLQPQHF
TGTGCCAGCAGCCCTCTCAGGGGACTTCAGCCCCAGCATTTT
>TRBD1|TRBJ2-2|16|many|TRBV12-3/TRBV12-4
CASSLEGQWNTGELFF
TGTGCCAGCAGTTTAGAGGGACAGTGGAACACCGGGGAGCTGTTTTTT
>TRBD2|TRBJ2-3|15|many|TRBV12-5
CASGSGGTSTDTQYF
TGTGCTAGTGGTTCGGGGGGTACTAGCACAGATACGCAGTATTTT
>.|TRBJ1-4|16|.|TRBV7-2
CASSLGPAATNEKLFF
TGTGCCAGCAGCTTAGGTCCGGCCGCAACTAATGAAAAACTGTTTTTT
>.|TRBJ1-6|15|many|TRBV11-2
CASSSPFSPGSPLHF
TGTGCCAGCAGCTCCCCCTTCTCCCCCGGTTCACCCCTCCACTTT
>.|TRBJ2-7|18|many|TRBV7-9
CASSSDPRGGRSSYEQYF
TGTGCCAGCAGCTCCGACCCCAGGGGCGGGAGAAGCTCCTACGAGCAGTACTTC
>.|TRBJ2-7|12|.|TRBV6-2/TRBV6-3
CASSPPWDEQYF
TGTGCCAGCAGTCCCCCTTGGGACGAGCAGTACTTC
>.|TRBJ2-5|15|few|TRBV28
CASSVRWDGQETQYF
TGTGCCAGCAGTGTCCGATGGGACGGACAAGAGACCCAGTACTTC
>TRBD2|TRBJ2-4|19|.|TRBV6-1
CASSPILLAGELAKNIQYF
TGTGCCAGCAGCCCAATACTCTTAGCGGGAGAGCTAGCCAAAAACATTCAGTACTTC